The 13 T cell receptor beta chains in this list originate from one sample, sequenced in a study of shared clonotypes between healthy human individuals. Only CD45RO-negative cells positively selected for CCR7 counted as naive CD8 cells, so terminally differentiated effector memory CD45RA+ cells were excluded. The table came from immunoSEQ multiplex PCR; TCRdb's copy has only in-frame clones and leaves some out. This sample has roughly 2 million clones, with about 94% found just once. Sequenced sample: naive CD8+ T cells sorted from blood. Receptors were obtained from a man between 18 and 35 years old in good health.

The chain joins TRBV28 to TRBJ1-5, with D possibly matching TRBD1 (6 bases). Per germline, CDR1 MDHEN and CDR2 SYDVKM. CDR3 length: 14 amino acids. V was trimmed by 4 bases and J by 4 bases, leaving 11 bases between them. The CDR3 bases are TGTGCCAGCAGTTCTCGACAGGAGAATCAGCCCCAGCATTTT. Amino acids: CASSSRQENQPQHF.

This clone was seen once. The chain employs TRBV4-3 and TRBJ1-1; D ambiguous. The CDR3 is 15 residues long. The germline V gene has CDR1 LGHNA and CDR2 YSLEER. Trimming left V 1 base short and J 0 bases short, with 9 bases between. This CDR3 reads CASSQVLGLNTEAFF. CDR3 sequence (DNA): TGCGCCAGCAGCCAAGTCCTAGGATTGAACACTGAAGCTTTCTTT.

The chain couples TRBV5-4 to TRBJ2-2; D gene unclear. Germline V gene sequence: CDR1 SGHNT, CDR2 YYREEE (reference sequence). The CDR3 loop spans 15 amino acids. Trimming cost V 2 bases and J 0 bases, with 8 bases left between them. CDR3 nucleotides: TGTGCCAGCAGCTTATCGGCTGCGAACACCGGGGAGCTGTTTTTT. It encodes CASSLSAANTGELFF. The whole variable domain, remainder taken from reference TRBV5-4 and TRBJ2-2, is ETGVTQSPTHLIKTRGQQVTLRCSSQSGHNTVSWYQQALGQGPQFIFQYYREEENGRGNFPPRFSGLQFPNYSSELNVNALELDDSALYLCASSLSAANTGELFFGEGSRLTVL.

The CDR3 protein is CSVSEREQFF. The CDR3 region has the DNA TGCAGCGTTAGCGAACGGGAGCAGTTCTTC. V and J are TRBV29-1 and TRBJ2-1; D is ambiguous. Germline CDR1 is SQVTM and CDR2 is ANQGSEA. The ends were cut back, 5 bases at V and 10 bases at J, with 9 bases in the middle. The CDR3 runs 10 residues.

This clone was recorded only once. The identical CDR3 is also encoded by other nucleotide sequences in the sample. The chain combines TRBV27 with TRBJ1-1, with 8 bases lining up with TRBD1. The V and J ends lost 6 bases and 4 bases, in that order; junction bases with no gene match: 7. CDR1 and CDR2 from the germline V gene are MNHEY and SMNVEV (reference sequence). The CDR3 sequence is 14 residues long. The CDR3 sequence is CASSLTGAGTEAFF. CDR3 DNA sequence: TGTGCCAGCAGCTTGACAGGGGCGGGCACTGAAGCTTTCTTT.

The chain has TRBV13 and TRBJ2-1; D is unresolved. Germline loops: CDR1 PRHDT, CDR2 FYEKMQ (reference sequence). This CDR3 has 13 amino acids. V lost 2 bases and J 9 bases, leaving 11 bases between the germline ends. CDR3 loop: CASSLFGPSEQFF. The CDR3 DNA is TGTGCCAGCAGCTTATTCGGCCCCAGTGAGCAGTTCTTC.

The J gene is TRBJ2-2, the V gene TRBV11-2, with D perhaps TRBD2 (5 bases). The CDR3 has 16 residues. The V end was cut by 3 bases, the J end by 6 bases, with 17 bases between. Germline CDR1 and CDR2: SGHAT and FQNNGV. CDR3 bases: TGTGCCAGCAGCTTCCCCGCTAGCTGGGTGGCCGGGGAGCTGTTTTTT. Translation: CASSFPASWVAGELFF.

A remark on this clone: At one end, the junction sequence differs from germline, possibly due to a read error. V is TRBV7-6 and J is TRBJ2-3; D is undetermined. Germline V lookup: CDR1 SGHVS, CDR2 FNYEAQ. This CDR3 contains 15 residues. CDR3 protein: CASSLDRTSTDTQYF. For the CDR3, the DNA is TGTGCCAGCAGTTTAGACCGAACTAGCACAGATACGCAGTATTTT. The full variable domain, rest sourced from reference TRBV7-6 and TRBJ2-3, is GAGVSQSPRYKVTKRGQDVALRCDPISGHVSLYWYRQALGQGPEFLTYFNYEAQQDKSGLPNDRFSAERPEGSISTLTIQRTEQRDSAMYRCASSLDRTSTDTQYFGPGTRLTVL.

The chain employs TRBV9 and TRBJ2-1, with a weak D call TRBD2 (5 bases). V was pared by 1 base and J by 0 bases, with 5 bases between. The CDR3 length is 14 residues. Germline CDR1 is SGDLS and CDR2 is YYNGEE. DNA of the CDR3: TGTGCCAGCAGCGTACTAGCCTCCTACAATGAGCAGTTCTTC. Amino acid sequence: CASSVLASYNEQFF.

V gene TRBV6-1 combines with J gene TRBJ1-5; D is uncertain. In germline, CDR1 is MNHNS, CDR2 SASEGT. This CDR3 has 14 residues. V lost 1 base to trimming and J lost 3 bases, with 7 bases between them. Written as DNA, the CDR3 is TGTGCCAGCAGTGAAGGCAGCTACAATCAGCCCCAGCATTTT. Amino acids: CASSEGSYNQPQHF.

V usage is TRBV6-1 and J usage is TRBJ1-5; TRBD1 might be the D (5 bases). The V end was cut by 2 bases, the J end by 7 bases, with 21 bases between. Germline CDR1 reads MNHNS; CDR2 reads SASEGT. There are 17 residues in the CDR3. The CDR3 coding sequence is TGTGCCAGCAGTGAAAATTTGGGGCCCTATAGCCCCCAGCCCCAGCATTTT. Residues: CASSENLGPYSPQPQHF.

The chain is built from TRBV7-9 and TRBJ1-6; D possibly corresponds to TRBD1 (5 bases). V lost 1 base to trimming and J lost 0 bases, with 7 bases between them. The CDR3 totals 16 residues. The germline CDR1 and CDR2 sequences are SEHNR and FQNEAQ (reference sequence). The CDR3, as DNA: TGTGCCAGCAGCTTAGGAGACAGCTCCTATAATTCACCCCTCCACTTT. It translates to CASSLGDSSYNSPLHF.

V is TRBV19 and J is TRBJ1-1; the D gene is possibly TRBD1 (5 bases). The CDR3 is 15 amino acids. Germline V gene lookup returns CDR1 LNHDA and CDR2 SQIVND (reference sequence). Trimming left V 7 bases short and J 1 base short, with 16 bases between. The CDR3 protein is CASTKRGTGNTEAFF. In DNA form, the CDR3 reads TGTGCCAGTACGAAGAGAGGGACGGGGAACACTGAAGCTTTCTTT.